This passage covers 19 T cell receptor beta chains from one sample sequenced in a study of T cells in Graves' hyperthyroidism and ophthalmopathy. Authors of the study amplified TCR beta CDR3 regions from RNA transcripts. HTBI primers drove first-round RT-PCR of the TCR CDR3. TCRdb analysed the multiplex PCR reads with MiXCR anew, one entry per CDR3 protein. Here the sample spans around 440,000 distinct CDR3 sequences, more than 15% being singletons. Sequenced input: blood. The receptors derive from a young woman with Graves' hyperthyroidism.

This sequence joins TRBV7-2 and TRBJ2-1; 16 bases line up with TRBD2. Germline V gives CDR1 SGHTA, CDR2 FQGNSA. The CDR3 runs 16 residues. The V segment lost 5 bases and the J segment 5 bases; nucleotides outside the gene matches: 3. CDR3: CASSTGLAGGHNEQFF. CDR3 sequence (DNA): TGTGCCAGCAGCACGGGACTAGCGGGGGGGCACAATGAGCAGTTCTTC.

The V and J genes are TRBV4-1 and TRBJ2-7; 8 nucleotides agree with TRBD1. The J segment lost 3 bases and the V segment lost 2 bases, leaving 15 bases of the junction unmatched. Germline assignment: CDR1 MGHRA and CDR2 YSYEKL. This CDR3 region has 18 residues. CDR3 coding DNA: TGCGCCAGCAGCCAAAAAGGGGGGCCGGGACAGGTCAACTACGAGCAGTACTTC. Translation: CASSQKGGPGQVNYEQYF.

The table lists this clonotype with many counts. DNA of the CDR3: TGTGCCAGCAGCCCCCTGGGGATGAGCACTGAAGCTTTCTTT. Its protein is CASSPLGMSTEAFF. The chain carries TRBV7-3 and TRBJ1-1; unclear D gene. The CDR3 consists of 14 residues. The ends were cut back, 5 bases at V and 4 bases at J, with 14 bases in the middle. CDR1 is SGHTA and CDR2 is FQGTGA in the germline V gene.

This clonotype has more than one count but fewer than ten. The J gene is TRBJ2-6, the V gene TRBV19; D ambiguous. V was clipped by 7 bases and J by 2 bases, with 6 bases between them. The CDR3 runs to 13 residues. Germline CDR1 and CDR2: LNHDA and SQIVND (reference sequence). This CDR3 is CASKSTGANVLTF. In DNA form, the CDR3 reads TGTGCCAGTAAATCGACTGGGGCCAACGTCCTGACTTTC.

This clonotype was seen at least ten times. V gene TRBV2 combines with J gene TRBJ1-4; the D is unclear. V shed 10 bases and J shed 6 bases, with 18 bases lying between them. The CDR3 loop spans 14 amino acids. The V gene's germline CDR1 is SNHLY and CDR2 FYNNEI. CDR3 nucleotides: TGTGCCACTTTCCCAGACTGGGGAGATGAAAAACTGTTTTTT. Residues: CATFPDWGDEKLFF. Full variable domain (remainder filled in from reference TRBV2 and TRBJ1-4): EPEVTQTPSHQVTQMGQEVILRCVPISNHLYFYWYRQILGQKVEFLVSFYNNEISEKSEIFDDQFSVERPDGSNFTLKIRSTKLEDSAMYFCATFPDWGDEKLFFGSGTQLSVL.

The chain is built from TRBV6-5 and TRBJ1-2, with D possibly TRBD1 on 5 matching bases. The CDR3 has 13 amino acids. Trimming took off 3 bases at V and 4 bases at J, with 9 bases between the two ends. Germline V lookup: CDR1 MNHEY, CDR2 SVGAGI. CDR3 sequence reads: CASSYGDRYGYTF. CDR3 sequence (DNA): TGTGCCAGCAGTTATGGGGACCGCTATGGCTACACCTTC.

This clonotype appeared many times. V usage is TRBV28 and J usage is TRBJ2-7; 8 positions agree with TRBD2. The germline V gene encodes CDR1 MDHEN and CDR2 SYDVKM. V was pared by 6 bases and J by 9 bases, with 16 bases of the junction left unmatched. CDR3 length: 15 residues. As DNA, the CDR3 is TGTGCCAGCAGCCACCCCCGGGGGGGACCCTGGGGGCAGTACTTC. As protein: CASSHPRGGPWGQYF. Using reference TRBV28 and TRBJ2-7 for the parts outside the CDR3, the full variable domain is DVKVTQSSRYLVKRTGEKVFLECVQDMDHENMFWYRQDPGLGLRLIYFSYDVKMKEKGDIPEGYSVSREKKERFSLILESASTNQTSMYLCASSHPRGGPWGQYFGPGTRLTVT.

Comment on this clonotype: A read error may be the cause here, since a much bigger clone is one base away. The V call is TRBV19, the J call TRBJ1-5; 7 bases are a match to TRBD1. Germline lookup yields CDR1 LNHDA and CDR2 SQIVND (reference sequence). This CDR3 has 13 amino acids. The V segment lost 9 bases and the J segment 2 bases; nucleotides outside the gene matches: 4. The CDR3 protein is CASLGQGNQPQHF. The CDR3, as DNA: TGTGCCAGCCTCGGACAGGGCAATCAGCCCCAGCATTTT.

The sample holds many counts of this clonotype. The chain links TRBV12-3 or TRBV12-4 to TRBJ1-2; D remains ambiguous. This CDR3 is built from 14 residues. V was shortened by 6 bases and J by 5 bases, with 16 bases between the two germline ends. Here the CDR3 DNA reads TGTGCCAGCAGGCCACCGGGTCCTCGGTATGGCTACACCTTC. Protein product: CASRPPGPRYGYTF.

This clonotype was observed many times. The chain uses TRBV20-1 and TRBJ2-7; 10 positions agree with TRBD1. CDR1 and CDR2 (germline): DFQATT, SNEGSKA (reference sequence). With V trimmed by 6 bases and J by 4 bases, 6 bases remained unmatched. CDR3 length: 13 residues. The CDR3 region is CSARQGAEYEQYF. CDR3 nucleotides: TGCAGTGCGAGACAGGGGGCTGAGTACGAGCAGTACTTC.

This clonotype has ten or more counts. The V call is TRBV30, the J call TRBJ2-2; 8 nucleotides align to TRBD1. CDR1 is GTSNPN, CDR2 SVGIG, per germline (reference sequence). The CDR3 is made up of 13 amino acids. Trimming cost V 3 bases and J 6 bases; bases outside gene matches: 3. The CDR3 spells CAWRAGGPGELFF. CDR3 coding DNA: TGTGCCTGGAGGGCAGGGGGCCCCGGGGAGCTGTTTTTT.

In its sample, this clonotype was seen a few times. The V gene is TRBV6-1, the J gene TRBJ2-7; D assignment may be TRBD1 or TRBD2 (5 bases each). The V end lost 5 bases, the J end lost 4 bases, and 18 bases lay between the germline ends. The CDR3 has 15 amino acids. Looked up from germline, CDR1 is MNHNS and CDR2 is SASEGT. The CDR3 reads CASSFPPGPTYEQYF. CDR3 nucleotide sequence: TGTGCCAGCAGTTTCCCCCCGGGACCGACTTACGAGCAGTACTTC.

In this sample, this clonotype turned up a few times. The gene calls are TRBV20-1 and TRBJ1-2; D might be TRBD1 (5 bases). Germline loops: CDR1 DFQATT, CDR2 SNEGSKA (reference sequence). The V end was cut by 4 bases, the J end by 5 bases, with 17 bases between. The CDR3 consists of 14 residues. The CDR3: CSANKGVERYGYTF. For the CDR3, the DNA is TGCAGTGCTAATAAAGGGGTGGAAAGATATGGCTACACCTTC.

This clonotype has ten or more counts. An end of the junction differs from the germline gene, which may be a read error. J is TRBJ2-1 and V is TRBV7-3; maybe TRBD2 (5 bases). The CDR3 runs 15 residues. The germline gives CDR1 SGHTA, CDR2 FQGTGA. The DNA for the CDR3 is TGTGCCAGCAGCTCGAGCGGAGCTGTCTACCATGAGCAGTTCTTC. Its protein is CASSSSGAVYHEQFF.

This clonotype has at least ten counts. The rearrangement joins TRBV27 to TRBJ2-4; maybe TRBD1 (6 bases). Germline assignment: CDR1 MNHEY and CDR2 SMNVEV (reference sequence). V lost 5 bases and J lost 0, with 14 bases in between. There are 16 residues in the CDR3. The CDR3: CASSLRQEVAKNIQYF. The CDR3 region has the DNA TGTGCCAGCAGTCTCAGACAGGAGGTAGCCAAAAACATTCAGTACTTC.

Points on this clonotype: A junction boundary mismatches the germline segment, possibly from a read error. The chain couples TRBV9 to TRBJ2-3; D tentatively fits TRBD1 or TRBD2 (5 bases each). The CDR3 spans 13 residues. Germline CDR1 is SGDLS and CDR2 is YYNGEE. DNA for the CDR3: TGTGCCAGCAGCCGGGGCCACACAGATGCGCAGTATTTT. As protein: CASSRGHTDAQYF.

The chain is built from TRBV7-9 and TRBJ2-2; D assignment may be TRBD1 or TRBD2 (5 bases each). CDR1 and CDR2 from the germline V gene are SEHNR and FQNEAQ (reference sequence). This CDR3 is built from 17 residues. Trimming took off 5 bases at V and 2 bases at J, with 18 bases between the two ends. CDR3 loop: CASSPRLLRDNTGELFF. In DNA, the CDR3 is TGTGCCAGCAGCCCTCGACTCCTCAGGGACAACACCGGGGAGCTGTTTTTT.

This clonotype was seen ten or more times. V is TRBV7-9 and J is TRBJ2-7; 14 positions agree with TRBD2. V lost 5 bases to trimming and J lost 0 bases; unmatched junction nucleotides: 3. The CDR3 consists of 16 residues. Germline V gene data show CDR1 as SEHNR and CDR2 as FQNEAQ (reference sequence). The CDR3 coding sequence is TGTGCCAGCAGCAGGGGGACTAGCGGGAGCTCCTACGAGCAGTACTTC. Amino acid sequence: CASSRGTSGSSYEQYF.

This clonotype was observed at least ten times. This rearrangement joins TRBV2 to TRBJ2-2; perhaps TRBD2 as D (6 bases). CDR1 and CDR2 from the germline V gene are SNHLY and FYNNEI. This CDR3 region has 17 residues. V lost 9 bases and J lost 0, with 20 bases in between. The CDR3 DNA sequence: TGTGCCAGTCTCGGGAGCCGTTTTCAATCGAACACCGGGGAGCTGTTTTTT. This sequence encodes CASLGSRFQSNTGELFF.